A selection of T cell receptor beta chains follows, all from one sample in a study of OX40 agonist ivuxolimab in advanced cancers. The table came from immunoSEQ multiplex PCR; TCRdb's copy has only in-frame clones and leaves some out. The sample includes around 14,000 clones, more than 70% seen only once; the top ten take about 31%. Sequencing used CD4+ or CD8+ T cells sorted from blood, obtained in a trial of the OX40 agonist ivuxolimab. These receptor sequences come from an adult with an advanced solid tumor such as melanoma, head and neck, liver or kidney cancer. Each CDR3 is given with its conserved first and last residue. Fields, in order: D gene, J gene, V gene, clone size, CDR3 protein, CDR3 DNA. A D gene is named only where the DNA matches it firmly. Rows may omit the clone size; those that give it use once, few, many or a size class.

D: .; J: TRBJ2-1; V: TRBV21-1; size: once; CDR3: CASSKAGSGTSGIPLSDEQFF; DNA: TGTGCCAGCAGCAAAGCAGGTTCCGGGACTAGCGGGATCCCTCTCTCAGATGAGCAGTTCTTC
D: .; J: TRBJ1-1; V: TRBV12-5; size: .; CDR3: CASGRPSGAQQDTEAFF; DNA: TGTGCTAGTGGTCGCCCCAGCGGGGCACAGCAGGACACTGAAGCTTTCTTT
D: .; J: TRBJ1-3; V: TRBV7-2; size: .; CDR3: CASSPSGGDGDTIYF; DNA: TGTGCCAGCAGCCCGAGCGGGGGGGATGGGGACACCATATATTTT
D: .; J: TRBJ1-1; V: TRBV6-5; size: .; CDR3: CASTPKNRAALEAFF; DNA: TGTGCCAGCACTCCCAAGAACAGGGCTGCCCTTGAAGCTTTCTTT
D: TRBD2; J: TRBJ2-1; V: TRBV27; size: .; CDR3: CASSLIAGGYNEQFF; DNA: TGTGCCAGCAGTTTGATAGCGGGAGGTTACAATGAGCAGTTCTTC
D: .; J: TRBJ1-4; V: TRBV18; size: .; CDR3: CASSPLRAERGTNEKLFF; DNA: TGTGCCAGCTCACCACTAAGGGCAGAGCGCGGCACTAATGAAAAACTGTTTTTT
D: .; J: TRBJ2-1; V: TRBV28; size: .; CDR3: CASRSRRGNNEQFF; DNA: TGTGCCAGCAGGTCACGACGGGGGAACAATGAGCAGTTCTTC
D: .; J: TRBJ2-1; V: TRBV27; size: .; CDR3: CASSLSTAYNEQFF; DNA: TGTGCCAGCAGTTTATCGACGGCCTACAATGAGCAGTTCTTC
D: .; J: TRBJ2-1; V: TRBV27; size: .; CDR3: CASSPLAPQDNEQFF; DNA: TGTGCCAGCAGTCCCCTTGCGCCACAGGATAATGAGCAGTTCTTC
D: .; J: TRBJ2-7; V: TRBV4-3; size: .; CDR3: CASSQDSRDYEQYF; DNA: TGCGCCAGCAGCCAAGATAGCAGGGACTACGAGCAGTACTTC
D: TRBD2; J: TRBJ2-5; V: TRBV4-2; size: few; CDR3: CASSQDASGTPETQYF; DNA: TGTGCCAGCAGCCAAGACGCTAGCGGGACGCCTGAGACCCAGTACTTC
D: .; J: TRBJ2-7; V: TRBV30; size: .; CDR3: CAWSESGTSYEQYF; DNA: TGTGCCTGGAGTGAATCCGGGACCTCCTACGAGCAGTACTTC
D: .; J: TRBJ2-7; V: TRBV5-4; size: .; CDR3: CASSLTGSYEQYF; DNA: TGTGCCAGCAGCTTAACCGGGAGCTACGAGCAGTACTTC
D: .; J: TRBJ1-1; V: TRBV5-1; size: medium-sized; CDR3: CASSLIGGQPNTEAFF; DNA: TGCGCCAGCAGCTTGATCGGAGGACAGCCGAACACTGAAGCTTTCTTT
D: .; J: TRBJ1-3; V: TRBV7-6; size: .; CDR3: CASSEGSYSGNTIYF; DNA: TGTGCCAGCAGCGAGGGATCTTACTCTGGAAACACCATATATTTT
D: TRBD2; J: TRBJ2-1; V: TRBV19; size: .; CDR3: CASSTRTSGYNEQFF; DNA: TGTGCCAGTAGTACGAGGACTAGTGGGTATAATGAGCAGTTCTTC
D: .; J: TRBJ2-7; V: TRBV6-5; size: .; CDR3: CASSYSGSEQYF; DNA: TGTGCCAGCAGTTACTCGGGGTCCGAGCAGTACTTC
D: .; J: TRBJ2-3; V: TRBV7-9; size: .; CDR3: CASSFPRAGTEDTQYF; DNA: TGTGCCAGCAGCTTTCCCAGGGCAGGGACGGAAGATACGCAGTATTTT
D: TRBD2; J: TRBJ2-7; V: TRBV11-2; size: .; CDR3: CASSLETSGVYEQYF; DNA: TGTGCCAGCAGCTTAGAGACTAGCGGAGTTTACGAGCAGTACTTC
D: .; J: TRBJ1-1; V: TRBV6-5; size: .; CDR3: CASSYSQGDTEAFF; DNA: TGTGCCAGCAGTTACTCCCAGGGCGACACTGAAGCTTTCTTT
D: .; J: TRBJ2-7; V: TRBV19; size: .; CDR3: CASSIGATSYEQYF; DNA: TGTGCCAGTAGTATAGGGGCTACTAGCTACGAGCAGTACTTC
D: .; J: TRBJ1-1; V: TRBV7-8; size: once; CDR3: CASSLGTTTEAFF; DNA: TGTGCCAGCAGTTTAGGCACCACCACTGAAGCTTTCTTT
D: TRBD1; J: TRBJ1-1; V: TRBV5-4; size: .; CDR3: CASSFGQGGSEAFF; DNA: TGTGCCAGCAGCTTTGGACAGGGGGGGTCTGAAGCTTTCTTT
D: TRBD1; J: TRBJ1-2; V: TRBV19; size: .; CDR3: CASSNAGGYGYTF; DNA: TGTGCCAGTAGTAATGCAGGGGGCTATGGCTACACCTTC
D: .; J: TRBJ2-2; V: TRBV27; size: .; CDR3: CATYDDGFGELFF; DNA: TGTGCCACCTACGACGACGGGTTCGGGGAGCTGTTTTTT
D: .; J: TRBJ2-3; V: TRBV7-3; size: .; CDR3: CASSSIGGLTDTQYF; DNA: TGTGCCAGCAGCTCGATTGGAGGACTAACAGATACGCAGTATTTT
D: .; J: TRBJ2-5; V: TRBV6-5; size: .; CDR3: CASSGLAGGETQYF; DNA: TGTGCCAGCAGTGGATTGGCAGGGGGGGAGACCCAGTACTTC
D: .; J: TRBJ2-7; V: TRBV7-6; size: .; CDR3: CASSLEAPSGTTNEQYF; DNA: TGTGCCAGCAGCTTAGAGGCCCCTTCTGGAACGACTAACGAGCAGTACTTC
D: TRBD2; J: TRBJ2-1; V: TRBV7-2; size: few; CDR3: CASSPWTSGNEQFF; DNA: TGTGCCAGCAGCCCATGGACTAGCGGCAATGAGCAGTTCTTC
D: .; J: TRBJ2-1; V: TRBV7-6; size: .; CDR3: CASSSRLIGGAEQFF; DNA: TGTGCCAGCAGCTCCCGCTTGATTGGTGGGGCTGAGCAGTTCTTC
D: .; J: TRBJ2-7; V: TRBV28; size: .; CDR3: CASSSHYEQYF; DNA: TGTGCCAGCAGCTCCCATTACGAGCAGTACTTC
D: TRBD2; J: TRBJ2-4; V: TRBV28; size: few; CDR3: CASSWLSGSLGKNIQYF; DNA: TGTGCCAGCAGTTGGCTTAGCGGGAGTCTCGGCAAAAACATTCAGTACTTC
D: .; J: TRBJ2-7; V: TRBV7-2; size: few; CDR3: CASSFGEQYF; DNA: TGTGCCAGCAGCTTCGGGGAGCAGTACTTC
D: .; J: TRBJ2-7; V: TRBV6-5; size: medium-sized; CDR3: CATHQTGLSRRQYF; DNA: TGTGCCACTCATCAGACAGGTTTATCTCGTCGGCAGTACTTC
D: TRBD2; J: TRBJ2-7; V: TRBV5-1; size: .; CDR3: CASSLTSGYEQYF; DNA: TGCGCCAGCAGCTTGACTAGCGGCTACGAGCAGTACTTC
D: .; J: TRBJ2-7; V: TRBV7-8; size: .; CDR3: CASSLEGTSYEQYF; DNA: TGTGCCAGCAGCTTAGAGGGGACATCTTACGAGCAGTACTTC
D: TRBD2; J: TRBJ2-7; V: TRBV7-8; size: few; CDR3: CASSSQREGLYEQYF; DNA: TGTGCCAGCAGCTCTCAGCGGGAGGGCCTCTACGAGCAGTACTTC
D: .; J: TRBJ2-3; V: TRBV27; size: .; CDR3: CASSLTSDSTDKSYF; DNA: TGTGCCAGCAGTTTAACTTCAGACTCCACAGATAAATCGTATTTT
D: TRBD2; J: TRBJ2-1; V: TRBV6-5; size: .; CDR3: CASSYREVLLFEQFF; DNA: TGTGCCAGCAGTTATCGGGAGGTTCTCCTTTTTGAGCAGTTCTTC
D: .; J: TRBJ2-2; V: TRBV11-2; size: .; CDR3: CASSLVRGSTGRNTGELFF; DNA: TGTGCCAGCAGCTTAGTAAGGGGATCTACAGGGCGAAACACCGGGGAGCTGTTTTTT
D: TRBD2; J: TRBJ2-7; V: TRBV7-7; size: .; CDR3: CASSLERGAYEQYF; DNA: TGTGCCAGCAGCTTAGAGCGGGGGGCCTACGAGCAGTACTTC